These T cell receptor beta chains were read from a single sample in a study of regulatory T cells in long-lasting Graves disease. TCRdb recomputed calls from the multiplex PCR reads with MiXCR, one row per CDR3 protein. The data show more than 350,000 distinct CDR3 sequences, with more than 12% seen just once and roughly 17% held by the top ten. These sequences were also reported in another study, on T cells in Graves' hyperthyroidism and ophthalmopathy.

The material sequenced was peripheral blood mononuclear cells (PBMCs), taken at new diagnosis, from a patient treated with antithyroid drugs. The receptors stem from a woman in her twenties or thirties with Graves disease. The CDR3 runs from the conserved cysteine through the conserved F or W. The D gene is left open where the match is weak. For some rows the clone size is stated as once, few or many, or as a class when expanded; others skip it.

>TRBV3-1|TRBJ2-7|TRBD1|few
TGTGCCAGCAGCCAAGATCAGGGGACAGGGTACGAGCAGTACTTC
CASSQDQGTGYEQYF
>TRBV3-1|TRBJ2-5|.|many
TGTGCCAGCAGCCAGACGCCGGGCCCACAAGAGACCCAGTACTTC
CASSQTPGPQETQYF
>TRBV6-5|TRBJ1-6|TRBD1|many
TGTGCCAGCAGTTACGACCCCGGACAGGCGGGCAATTCACCCCTCCACTTT
CASSYDPGQAGNSPLHF
>TRBV9|TRBJ2-7|.|many
TGTGCCAGCAGCGCTTCGACGGTCTCCTACGAGCAGTACTTC
CASSASTVSYEQYF
>TRBV6-1|TRBJ2-1|TRBD2|few
TGTGCCACCCGCAGCGGGGGGAAGAATGAGCAGTTCTTC
CATRSGGKNEQFF
>TRBV5-8|TRBJ2-5|TRBD1|.
TGTGCCAGCAGCCCCCGGGACAGAGAGACCCAGTACTTC
CASSPRDRETQYF
>TRBV29-1|TRBJ1-5|.|many
TGCAGCGTTGCGGGGAGCGAGAGGGAAGAAGATAGCAATCAGCCCCAGCATTTT
CSVAGSEREEDSNQPQHF
>TRBV6-1|TRBJ2-3|.|few
TGTGCCAGCAGGAAGGATAGTAGGAGAACAGATACGCAGTATTTT
CASRKDSRRTDTQYF
>TRBV9|TRBJ1-4|TRBD1|few
TGTGCCAGCAGTGCGGGACAGGTTAATGAAAAACTGTTTTTT
CASSAGQVNEKLFF
>TRBV6-1|TRBJ1-1|.|many
TGTGCCAGCAGTGAGGTTCGGAACACTGAAGCTTTCTTT
CASSEVRNTEAFF
>TRBV3-1|TRBJ2-3|TRBD2|many
TGTGCCAGCAGCCAAGGTAGCGGGAGGAGCACAGATACGCAGTATTTT
CASSQGSGRSTDTQYF
>TRBV6-5|TRBJ2-7|.|few
TGTGCCAGCAGTTACAGTTTCGGGTCAGGGAACGAGCAGTACTTC
CASSYSFGSGNEQYF
>TRBV12-3/TRBV12-4|TRBJ2-7|TRBD2|many
TGTGCCAGCAGTTTGGGGCGGGGGGCGACCTACGAGCAGTACTTC
CASSLGRGATYEQYF
>TRBV19|TRBJ2-3|TRBD1|few
TGTGCCAGTAGTACTCGGGACAGGATTAGCACAGATACGCAGTATTTT
CASSTRDRISTDTQYF
>TRBV27|TRBJ1-1|.|.
TGTGCCAGCAGTACTACGAACAGGTTGAACACTGAAGCTTTCTTT
CASSTTNRLNTEAFF